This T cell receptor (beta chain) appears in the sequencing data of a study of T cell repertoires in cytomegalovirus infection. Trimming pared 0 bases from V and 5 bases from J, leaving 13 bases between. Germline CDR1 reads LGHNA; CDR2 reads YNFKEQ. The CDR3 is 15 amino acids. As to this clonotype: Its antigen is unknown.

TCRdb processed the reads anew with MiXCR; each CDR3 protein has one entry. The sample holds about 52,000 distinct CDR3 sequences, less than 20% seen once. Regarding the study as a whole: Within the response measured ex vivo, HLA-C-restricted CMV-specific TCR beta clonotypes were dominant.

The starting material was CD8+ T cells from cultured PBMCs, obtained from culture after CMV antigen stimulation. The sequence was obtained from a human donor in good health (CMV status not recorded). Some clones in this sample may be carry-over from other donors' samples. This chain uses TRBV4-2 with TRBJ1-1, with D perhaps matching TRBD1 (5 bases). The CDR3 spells CASSQERGLGTEAFF. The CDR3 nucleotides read TGTGCCAGCAGCCAAGAGCGGGGGTTAGGGACTGAAGCTTTCTTT.